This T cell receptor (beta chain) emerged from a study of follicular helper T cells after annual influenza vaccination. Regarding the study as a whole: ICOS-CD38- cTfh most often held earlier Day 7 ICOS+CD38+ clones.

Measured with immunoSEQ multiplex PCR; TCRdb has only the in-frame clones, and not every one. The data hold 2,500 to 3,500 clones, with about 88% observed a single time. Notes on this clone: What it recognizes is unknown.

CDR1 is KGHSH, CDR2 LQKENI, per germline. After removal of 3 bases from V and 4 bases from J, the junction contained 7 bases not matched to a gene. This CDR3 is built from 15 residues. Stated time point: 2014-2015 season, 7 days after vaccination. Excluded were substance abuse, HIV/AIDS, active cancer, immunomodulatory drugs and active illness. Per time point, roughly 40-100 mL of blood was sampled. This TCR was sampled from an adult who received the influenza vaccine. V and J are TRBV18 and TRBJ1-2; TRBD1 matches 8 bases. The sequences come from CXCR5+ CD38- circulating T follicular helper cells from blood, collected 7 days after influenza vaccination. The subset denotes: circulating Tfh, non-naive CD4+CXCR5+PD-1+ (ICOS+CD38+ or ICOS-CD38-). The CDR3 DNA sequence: TGTGCCAGCTCACCTGGACAGGGAACGTTCTATGGCTACACCTTC. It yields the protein CASSPGQGTFYGYTF.